This entry describes one T cell receptor beta chain. This clonotype has more than one count but fewer than ten. The antigen it recognizes is unknown. Per-base qualities were not stored, and no clone one base away is much larger. V sheds 4 bases and J sheds 0 bases, leaving 9 bases between their ends. There are 14 amino acids in the CDR3, from cysteine to phenylalanine inclusive. Only the CDR3 DNA is retained, 42 bases long and in frame from the first base. CDR1 and CDR2, looked up from the germline V gene (reference sequence), are MNHEY and SMNVEV. These data are taken from a study of early T cells in non-severe SARS-CoV-2 infection (dated by TCRdb to the early 2020s). Broadly, across the study: Because TCR sequencing was done on bulk RNA from unsorted whole blood, the alpha and beta chains could not be paired.

Paper-wide results and their limitations: VDJdb matching was skewed toward anti-spike CD8 responses, so virus-specific expansions were likely underestimated and private and CD4 specificities were missed.

Library generation was performed with 5' RACE. TCRdb names NextSeq 500 as the instrument used. The TCR library protocol attached unique molecular identifiers to individual cDNA molecules to correct for sequencing error and PCR bias. Sequencing covered both TCR alpha and beta chains, and within each sample the abundances of alpha and beta sequences were tightly co-correlated. As for the authors' bioinformatics: Decombinator V4 was used to annotate TCR sequences for V gene, J gene and CDR3. TCRs were defined as expanded if a significant change between any two time points was detected under a Poisson model with p below 0.0001. TCR abundances were normalised to the total number of TCRs sequenced per sample and were expressed as counts per million. TRAV1-2 paired with TRAJ12, TRAJ20 or TRAJ33 defined MAIT TCRs, while TRAV10 paired with TRAJ18 defined iNKT TCRs. VDJdb, accessed 1 November 2021, was searched for CMV, EBV and SARS-CoV-2 annotated TCRs, excluding TCRs annotated for multiple antigens. TCRdb reprocessed the public reads (quality trimming at Q25 with fastp, clone calling with MiXCR) and kept in-frame beta chains. Entries that share a CDR3 protein sequence are merged under the most common genes and DNA. The V and J calls come from TCRdb's annotation, not from the publication. The sample includes 55,000 to 70,000 distinct CDR3 sequences, with 12% observed a single time. More than 0.9% of the sample is taken by the ten largest.

Set within a cohort of healthcare workers in London, UK, this nested case-control study involved weekly PCR testing of nasopharyngeal swabs along with blood sampling. Healthcare workers were recruited during the week of the UK lockdown, between 23 and 31 March 2020, and followed weekly for up to 16 weeks. This receptor was identified in an adult who was a healthcare worker with PCR-confirmed SARS-CoV-2 infection or an uninfected control (not recorded which). The donor label of this sample is uncertain. Here the chain combines TRBV27 and TRBJ2-5; the D gene remains uncertain. The specimen was whole blood, collected at baseline. Here the CDR3 is given as CASSSRSHQETQYF. The nucleotide sequence is given as TGTGCCAGCAGTTCACGATCCCACCAAGAGACCCAGTACTTC.